This T cell receptor beta chain was sequenced in a study of naive and memory T cell subsets. Notes on the study in general: Findings for naive and memory subsets could not be checked against ground truth. A few larger clonotypes appeared in naive repertoires, especially CD8, possibly memory cells re-expressing CD45RA.

Both TRBC1 and TRBC2 were covered by a beta constant-region primer of two equimolar oligonucleotides. Nested alpha and beta constant-region primers with the SP2 primer drove four PCR rounds on ligated cDNA. The cDNA 3' end received a ligated single-stranded oligonucleotide carrying the SP2 primer and a 12-nucleotide UMI. TCRdb used MiXCR to reprocess the UMI-ligation and nested PCR reads, holding one entry per CDR3 protein. The sample lists around 140,000 distinct CDR3 sequences, approximately 21% occurring once. This clonotype came up a few times. Its antigen is as yet unknown. Cells stained for CD3, CD4, CD8, CD45RA, CD27 and viability were sorted into four CD45RA/CD27 subsets. The CDR3 totals 11 residues. CDR1 and CDR2 (germline): SGDLS, YYNGEE. V lost 4 bases and J lost 7, with 9 bases in between.

The gene calls are TRBV9 and TRBJ2-7; the D is unclear. The TCR originated in a human donor in good health. The source material was naive CD8+ T cells from blood. The chain's CDR3 is CASSSMGEQYF. As DNA, the CDR3 is TGTGCCAGCAGCTCGATGGGTGAGCAGTACTTC.